Following are 25 T cell receptor beta chains from one sample sequenced in a study of Tregs in tolerant kidney transplant recipients. This table comes from immunoSEQ multiplex PCR, and its TCRdb copy is limited to in-frame clones, with some not included. The sample has more than 11,000 clones. Related graft donors supplied nonmyeloablative bone marrow transplants, and mixed chimerism was transient. The material was CD8+ T cells from blood (PBMCs), obtained 6 months after the transplant. The receptors here all came from a human patient who received a combined kidney and bone marrow transplant. The T cells may partly be graft donor cells.

With regard to this clone: The CDR3 goes on 3 residues after the read ends, and that part is filled in from the germline J gene. This chain connects TRBV5-8 to TRBJ2-3; the D is unclear. The CDR3 contains 14 residues. V lost 4 bases and J lost 0, with 9 bases in between. CDR1 is SGHTS and CDR2 is YDEGEE in the germline V gene. The part of the CDR3 DNA that was read is TGTGCCAGCAGCGCAGACATTAGCACAGATACG. This sequence encodes CASSADISTDT. The full-length CDR3 reads as CASSADISTDTQYF.

A note on this clone: The read stops 3 residues short of the end of the CDR3; the missing end is completed from the germline J gene. The genes are TRBV19 and TRBJ2-3; perhaps D is TRBD1 or TRBD2 (5 bases each). The V and J ends lost 5 bases and 1 base respectively, with 10 bases between them. The CDR3 spans 14 residues. CDR1 LNHDA and CDR2 SQIVND come from the germline V gene (reference sequence). CDR3 region: CASSGRGGTDTQYF. The CDR3 bases that were read are TGTGCCAGTAGTGGGAGAGGGGGCACAGATACG.

Remarks on this clone: The CDR3 end lies 3 residues beyond the end of the read and is filled in from the germline J gene. V usage is TRBV5-5 and J usage is TRBJ2-1; TRBD1 matches at 10 bases. Losses at the gene ends were 3 bases for V and 6 bases for J; bases not matched to a gene: 0. Germline CDR1 reads SGHKS; CDR2 reads YYEKEE (reference sequence). The CDR3 runs to 13 residues. The CDR3 DNA, read in part, is TGTGCCAGCAGCTGGACAGGGGGCAATGAG. Its protein product is CASSWTGGNE. The full CDR3 sequence reads CASSWTGGNEQFF. Combining the CDR3 with reference TRBV5-5 and TRBJ2-1 gives the whole variable domain DAGVTQSPTHLIKTRGQQVTLRCSPISGHKSVSWYQQVLGQGPQFIFQYYEKEERGRGNFPDRFSARQFPNYSSELNVNALLLGDSALYLCASSWTGGNEQFFGPGTRLTVL.

For this clone: From the germline J gene comes the end of the CDR3, since the read stops 3 residues before it. V usage is TRBV19 and J usage is TRBJ2-5, with D possibly being TRBD2 (6 bases). Trimming left V 8 bases short and J 1 base short, with 14 bases between. Germline V gives CDR1 LNHDA, CDR2 SQIVND (reference sequence). The CDR3 runs 14 residues. Partial CDR3 DNA: TGTGCCAGTGGCCGGCGGGGACTCCAAGAGACC. Its translation: CASGRRGLQET. The full CDR3 sequence reads CASGRRGLQETQYF.

Remarks on this clone: Sequencing ends 3 residues short of the CDR3 end; the germline J gene provides the rest. The V and J genes are TRBV20-1 and TRBJ1-2; the D is unclear. The CDR3 runs 12 residues. Germline assignment: CDR1 DFQATT and CDR2 SNEGSKA (reference sequence). V was cut by 6 bases and J by 7 bases, with 15 bases left in between. The CDR3 loop reads CSARDIGSGYTF. The CDR3 bases that were read are TGCAGTGCCCGCGACATAGGAAGTGGC.

As for this clone: The sequenced fragment ends 3 residues before the CDR3 boundary, so the rest is inferred from the germline J gene. This chain links TRBV18 with TRBJ2-3; tentative D call: TRBD1 (6 bases). Per the germline V gene, CDR1 is KGHSH and CDR2 is LQKENI. The CDR3 has 14 residues. Trimming removed 0 bases from V and 4 bases from J, with 8 bases in between. The CDR3 loop is CASSPPGAPDTQYF. CDR3 bases read: TGTGCCAGCTCACCACCGGGGGCTCCAGATACG.

A remark on this clone: Sequencing ends 3 residues short of the CDR3 end; the germline J gene provides the rest. J is TRBJ1-1 and V is TRBV11-2, with D perhaps matching TRBD1 (5 bases). Looked up from germline, CDR1 is SGHAT and CDR2 is FQNNGV. V was pared by 7 bases and J by 0 bases, with 12 bases between. There are 14 residues in the CDR3. The CDR3 protein is CASKKGAMNTEAFF. The covered CDR3 bases are TGTGCCAGCAAAAAAGGGGCCATGAACACTGAA.

A note on this clone: The sequence runs out 3 residues before the end of the CDR3; the remainder is reconstructed from the germline J gene. V usage is TRBV7-8 and J usage is TRBJ1-1, with D tentatively TRBD1 (5 bases). V was clipped by 0 bases and J by 7 bases, with 9 bases between them. The CDR3 consists of 13 residues. Germline-derived CDR1 and CDR2 are SGHVS and FQNEAQ. The CDR3 DNA, read in part, is TGTGCCAGCAGCTTAGCGCAGGGATATGAA. The encoded protein is CASSLAQGYE. The whole CDR3 sequence reads CASSLAQGYEAFF.

A remark on this clone: The read finishes 3 residues shy of the CDR3 end, and the germline J gene is used to complete it. The rearrangement links TRBV27 to TRBJ1-2, with 7 bases matching TRBD1. The junction had 1 base not matched to a gene; V was cut back by 2 bases and J by 4 bases. The V gene's germline CDR1 is MNHEY and CDR2 SMNVEV (reference sequence). CDR3 size: 13 residues. CDR3 bases read: TGTGCCAGCAGTTTAAGGGGGCTCTATGGC. Its protein is CASSLRGLYG. From start to end, the CDR3 is CASSLRGLYGYTF.

A note on this clone: The read ends 3 residues shy of where the CDR3 ends; the end is completed using the germline J gene. The chain employs TRBV28 and TRBJ2-1; TRBD1 matches at 9 bases. The CDR3 is 13 residues long. The germline V gene has CDR1 MDHEN and CDR2 SYDVKM. Trimming cost V 5 bases and J 6 bases; bases outside gene matches: 2. CDR3: CASSTDRGNEQFF. The part of the CDR3 DNA that was read is TGTGCCAGCAGTACGGACAGGGGCAATGAG. Together with reference TRBV28 and TRBJ2-1, the CDR3 gives the full variable domain: DVKVTQSSRYLVKRTGEKVFLECVQDMDHENMFWYRQDPGLGLRLIYFSYDVKMKEKGDIPEGYSVSREKKERFSLILESASTNQTSMYLCASSTDRGNEQFFGPGTRLTVL.

As regards this clone: The missing CDR3 end, 3 residues past where the read stops, is filled in from the germline J gene. The chain recombines TRBV12-3 or TRBV12-4 with TRBJ2-1; TRBD2 might be the D (5 bases). The V end was cut by 4 bases, the J end by 0 bases, with 10 bases between. There are 15 residues in the CDR3. The CDR3 loop is CASSSDWSSYNEQFF. The CDR3 DNA, read in part, is TGTGCCAGCAGTTCGGACTGGAGCTCCTACAATGAG.

On this clone itself: The read ends 3 residues shy of where the CDR3 ends; the end is completed using the germline J gene. J is TRBJ2-5 and V is TRBV10-2; TRBD1 might be the D (8 bases). The CDR3 length is 16 residues. Looked up from germline, CDR1 is WSHSY and CDR2 is SAAADI. V was trimmed by 6 bases and J by 4 bases, leaving 21 bases between them. The chain's CDR3 is CASSARGQGGRETQYF. The CDR3 DNA, read in part, is TGCGCCAGCAGCGCCCGAGGACAGGGAGGGCGAGAGACC.

As to this clone: The CDR3 end falls 3 residues outside the read, so it is completed with the germline J gene. V gene TRBV29-1 combines with J gene TRBJ1-2; the match to TRBD1 covers 8 bases. CDR3 length: 14 amino acids. Per the germline V gene, CDR1 is SQVTM and CDR2 is ANQGSEA. The junction had 8 bases not matched to a gene; V was cut back by 3 bases and J by 5 bases. CDR3 in amino acids: CSVDAGGAGYGYTF. CDR3 bases read: TGCAGCGTTGACGCAGGGGGCGCGGGGTATGGC. The full variable domain, its missing parts supplied by reference TRBV29-1 and TRBJ1-2, is SAVISQKPSRDICQRGTSLTIQCQVDSQVTMMFWYRQQPGQSLTLIATANQGSEATYESGFVIDKFPISRPNLTFSTLTVSNMSPEDSSIYLCSVDAGGAGYGYTFGSGTRLTVV.

Details on this clone: Read data end 3 residues before the CDR3 end; the end is taken from the germline J gene. The chain combines TRBV6-2 or TRBV6-3 with TRBJ2-7, with 7 bases lining up with TRBD2. The CDR3 length is 17 residues. Germline V lookup: CDR1 MNHEY, CDR2 SVGEGT. The ends lost 2 bases at V and 0 bases at J; junction bases unmatched: 10. This CDR3 is CASSYPEGREDSYEQYF. CDR3 DNA, as far as it was read: TGTGCCAGCAGTTACCCGGAGGGGAGGGAGGACTCCTACGAG.

As for this clone: The read ends 3 residues early relative to the CDR3; the germline J gene fills the gap. This chain joins TRBV7-9 and TRBJ1-5; weak D call: TRBD1 (6 bases). Germline CDR1 and CDR2: SEHNR and FQNEAQ (reference sequence). The V end was cut by 4 bases, the J end by 3 bases, with 10 bases between. The CDR3 sequence is 14 residues long. The sequenced CDR3 bases are TGTGCCAGCAGCTCGGACAGTAACAATCAGCCC. Protein: CASSSDSNNQP. The whole CDR3 protein reads CASSSDSNNQPQHF. The full variable domain, completed using reference TRBV7-9 and TRBJ1-5, is DTGVSQNPRHKITKRGQNVTFRCDPISEHNRLYWYRQTLGQGPEFLTYFQNEAQLEKSRLLSDRFSAERPKGSFSTLEIQRTEQGDSAMYLCASSSDSNNQPQHFGDGTRLSIL.

About this clone itself: Sequencing ends 3 residues short of the CDR3 end; the germline J gene provides the rest. J is TRBJ1-1 and V is TRBV11-2; D is unclear. V was shortened by 5 bases and J by 3 bases, with 16 bases between the two germline ends. This CDR3 has 15 amino acids. CDR1 is SGHAT, CDR2 FQNNGV, per germline. Here the CDR3 reads CASSLQYSGHTEAFF. The covered CDR3 bases are TGTGCCAGCAGCCTGCAGTACTCTGGGCACACTGAA.

Comment on this clone: The read ends 3 residues shy of where the CDR3 ends; the end is completed using the germline J gene. The chain links TRBV2 to TRBJ2-7; 10 bases fit TRBD2. Germline CDR1 is SNHLY and CDR2 is FYNNEI. Trimming took 1 base from V and 3 from J; bases not matched to a gene: 3. This CDR3 comprises 15 residues. CDR3 bases read: TGTGCCAGCAGTGAAGGGCTAGCGGGAGTCTACGAG. This translates into CASSEGLAGVYE. In full, the CDR3 reads CASSEGLAGVYEQYF.

Points on this clone: The CDR3 is cut off 3 residues early in the read; its end comes from the germline J gene. This chain joins TRBV6-2 or TRBV6-3 and TRBJ2-7; TRBD1 agrees at 9 bases. The CDR3 consists of 15 residues. The junction had 11 bases not matched to a gene; V was cut back by 6 bases and J by 5 bases. Germline V gene data show CDR1 as MNHEY and CDR2 as SVGEGT. The DNA read from the CDR3 is TGTGCCAGCAGCCTCACAGGGACAGGGCTCAACGAG. It yields the protein CASSLTGTGLNE. The entire CDR3 sequence reads CASSLTGTGLNEQYF.

On this clone: The read terminates 3 residues before the CDR3 end, so the remaining end is supplied by the germline J gene. J is TRBJ1-1 and V is TRBV5-5; maybe TRBD1 (5 bases). The CDR3 contains 14 residues. CDR1 and CDR2 (germline): SGHKS, YYEKEE (reference sequence). V dropped 3 bases and J dropped 3 bases, with 12 bases sitting between them. CDR3 sequence: CASSWRAGHTEAFF. CDR3 bases read: TGTGCCAGCAGCTGGAGAGCAGGGCACACTGAA.

Notes on this clone: With the read ending 3 residues before the CDR3 end, the germline J gene is used to fill in that end. The rearrangement uses TRBV4-1 and TRBJ2-2; weak D call: TRBD1 (5 bases). The V and J ends lost 7 bases and 4 bases respectively, with 16 bases between them. This CDR3 has 15 amino acids. Germline CDR1 and CDR2: MGHRA and YSYEKL. CDR3 in amino acids: CASTPMQGITGELFF. The sequenced CDR3 bases are TGCGCCAGCACTCCCATGCAGGGAATCACCGGGGAG.

On this clone itself: The CDR3 extends 3 residues past the end of the read, so its final part is completed from the germline J gene. The chain employs TRBV7-9 and TRBJ1-2; possibly TRBD1 for D (6 bases). This CDR3 is built from 15 residues. Germline assignment: CDR1 SEHNR and CDR2 FQNEAQ (reference sequence). Partial CDR3 DNA: TGTGCCAGCAGGCTTGGGACACCCCCCACAGATACC. It is translated as CASRLGTPPTDT. The full CDR3 is CASRLGTPPTDTYTF.

A word on this clone: Read sequence stops 3 residues before the CDR3 end, and the germline J gene provides the missing end. This chain connects TRBV19 to TRBJ1-1; 7 bases are a match to TRBD1. The CDR3 spans 13 residues. Germline values: CDR1 LNHDA, CDR2 SQIVND (reference sequence). The J segment lost 6 bases and the V segment lost 6 bases, leaving 7 bases of the junction unmatched. The sequenced CDR3 bases are TGTGCCAGTAGACCCTCCGGGACAGCTGAA. Its protein product is CASRPSGTAE. The entire CDR3 is CASRPSGTAEAFF.

Note on this clone: With the read ending 3 residues before the CDR3 end, the germline J gene is used to fill in that end. The chain links TRBV7-9 to TRBJ2-5; TRBD2 might be the D (5 bases). V dropped 4 bases and J dropped 1 base, with 10 bases sitting between them. Germline values: CDR1 SEHNR, CDR2 FQNEAQ (reference sequence). The CDR3 extends over 14 amino acids. CDR3 amino acids: CASSSPGSQETQYF. CDR3 DNA (partial): TGTGCCAGCAGCTCGCCGGGGAGCCAAGAGACC.

The CDR3 here is CASSPRYGELFF. The covered CDR3 bases are TGTGCCAGCTCACCACGTTACGGGGAG. This sequence joins TRBV18 and TRBJ2-2; D unresolved. From the germline J gene comes the end of the CDR3, since the read stops 3 residues before it. Germline CDR1 reads KGHSH; CDR2 reads LQKENI. CDR3 size: 12 residues. V lost 1 base and J lost 7, with 4 bases in between.

A note on this clone: The CDR3 end is not reached by the read, which stops 3 residues before it; the germline J gene fills it in. The chain is built from TRBV11-2 and TRBJ2-7; TRBD2 agrees at 11 bases. The V segment lost 4 bases and the J segment 3 bases; nucleotides outside the gene matches: 5. This CDR3 has 15 amino acids. Germline CDR1 SGHAT, CDR2 FQNNGV. Incomplete CDR3 DNA: TGTGCCAGCAGCTCCGGGACTAGCGGCTTCTACGAG. It translates to CASSSGTSGFYE. The whole CDR3 sequence is CASSSGTSGFYEQYF.